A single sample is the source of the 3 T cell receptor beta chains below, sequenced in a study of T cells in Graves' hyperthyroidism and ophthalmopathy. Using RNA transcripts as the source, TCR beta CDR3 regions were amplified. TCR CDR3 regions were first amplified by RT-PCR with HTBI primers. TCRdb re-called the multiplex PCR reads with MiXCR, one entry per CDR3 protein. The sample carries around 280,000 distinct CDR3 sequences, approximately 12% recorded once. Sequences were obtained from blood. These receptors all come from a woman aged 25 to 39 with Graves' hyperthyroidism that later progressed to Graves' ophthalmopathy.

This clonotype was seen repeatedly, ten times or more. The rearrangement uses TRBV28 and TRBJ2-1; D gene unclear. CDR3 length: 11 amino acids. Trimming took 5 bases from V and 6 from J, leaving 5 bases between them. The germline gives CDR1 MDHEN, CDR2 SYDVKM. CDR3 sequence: CASSTFNEQFF. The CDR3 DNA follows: TGTGCCAGCAGTACGTTCAATGAGCAGTTCTTC.

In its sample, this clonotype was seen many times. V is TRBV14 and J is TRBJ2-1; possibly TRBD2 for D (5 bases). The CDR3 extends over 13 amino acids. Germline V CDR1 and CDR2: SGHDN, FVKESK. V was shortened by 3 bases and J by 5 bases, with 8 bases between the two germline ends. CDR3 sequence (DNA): TGTGCCAGCAGCCATAAACTAGACAATGAGCAGTTCTTC. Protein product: CASSHKLDNEQFF.

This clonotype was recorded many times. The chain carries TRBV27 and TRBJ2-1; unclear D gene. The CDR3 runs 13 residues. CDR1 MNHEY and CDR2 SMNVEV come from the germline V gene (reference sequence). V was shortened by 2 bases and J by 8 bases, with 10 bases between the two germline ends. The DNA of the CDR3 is TGTGCCAGCAGTTTACGCGCCGTCGATGAGCAGTTCTTC. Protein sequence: CASSLRAVDEQFF.